Presented here are 21 T cell receptor beta chains from one specimen sequenced in a study of shared clonotypes between healthy human individuals. TCRdb keeps only in-frame clones here, not all; method: immunoSEQ multiplex PCR. The repertoire holds 550,000 to 700,000 clones, with 73% as singletons. The sequencing sample was made of memory CD4+ T cells sorted from blood. The sample's subset: CD45RA-negative fraction. These receptors originate from a woman between 25 and 40 years old in good health.

This rearrangement joins TRBV5-4 to TRBJ1-1; D remains unclear. The CDR3 sequence is 15 residues long. V lost 1 base to trimming and J lost 7 bases, with 17 bases between them. The germline CDR1 and CDR2 sequences are SGHNT and YYREEE (reference sequence). The DNA of the CDR3 is TGTGCCAGCAGCTTGTTTGGTAGTAGTGGCGGTGAAGCTTTCTTT. Translating it yields CASSLFGSSGGEAFF.

The chain joins TRBV14 to TRBJ1-1; no clear D. Per the germline V gene, CDR1 is SGHDN and CDR2 is FVKESK. V was trimmed by 1 base and J by 4 bases, leaving 19 bases between them. The CDR3 contains 17 residues. CDR3 sequence: CASSQGIGRVDGTEAFF. The CDR3 nucleotides are TGTGCCAGCAGCCAAGGAATTGGTAGGGTGGATGGCACTGAAGCTTTCTTT.

This chain links TRBV28 with TRBJ2-1, with 9 bases lining up with TRBD1. Germline CDR1 is MDHEN and CDR2 is SYDVKM. V lost 4 bases, J lost 8 bases, and 3 bases stayed unmatched. The CDR3 loop spans 13 amino acids. The CDR3 sequence: CASSSGQGYEQFF. The CDR3 DNA sequence: TGTGCCAGCAGTTCGGGACAGGGCTATGAGCAGTTCTTC.

V gene TRBV6-1 combines with J gene TRBJ2-1, with TRBD1 identical over 10 bases. V lost 4 bases and J lost 4; bases outside the gene matches: 7. CDR3 length: 16 residues. Germline CDR1 and CDR2: MNHNS and SASEGT. The CDR3 protein is CASSVDGTGEYNEQFF. The CDR3, as DNA: TGTGCCAGCAGTGTCGACGGGACAGGGGAATACAATGAGCAGTTCTTC.

The chain links TRBV27 to TRBJ2-2; TRBD2 agrees at 11 bases. From germline, CDR1 is MNHEY and CDR2 SMNVEV (reference sequence). V gave up 2 bases and J gave up 5 bases; unmatched junction bases: 7. CDR3 length equals 17 residues. CDR3 protein: CASSLESGTSGTGELFF. CDR3 DNA sequence: TGTGCCAGCAGTTTAGAGTCCGGGACTAGCGGAACCGGGGAGCTGTTTTTT.

Concerning this clone: At the DNA level, this CDR3 is encoded by other sequences in the same sample as well. This chain uses TRBV19 with TRBJ1-3; 7 bases match TRBD1. The junction had 8 bases not matched to a gene; V was cut back by 8 bases and J by 4 bases. CDR1 is LNHDA, CDR2 SQIVND, per germline (reference sequence). The CDR3 is 14 residues long. The CDR3 is CASSSGTAGNTIYF. DNA for the CDR3: TGTGCCAGTTCCTCGGGGACAGCGGGAAACACCATATATTTT.

Worth noting for this clone: Other nucleotide sequences from this sample produce the same CDR3. V usage is TRBV20-1 and J usage is TRBJ2-1; D not resolved. The CDR3 is 11 residues long. Germline CDR1 DFQATT, CDR2 SNEGSKA (reference sequence). Trimming took 6 bases from V and 2 from J, leaving 5 bases between them. CDR3 in amino acids: CSARAYNEQFF. CDR3 DNA sequence: TGCAGTGCCCGTGCCTACAATGAGCAGTTCTTC.

In regard to this clone: In the same sample, other DNA sequences code for this CDR3. The chain recombines TRBV5-1 with TRBJ2-1; TRBD2 agrees at 8 bases. The germline V gene encodes CDR1 SGHRS and CDR2 YFSETQ. The CDR3 contains 15 residues. The junction had 2 bases not matched to a gene; V was cut back by 0 bases and J by 3 bases. The CDR3 loop reads CASSLDSGSYNEQFF. As DNA, the CDR3 is TGCGCCAGCAGCTTGGACAGCGGGAGCTACAATGAGCAGTTCTTC.

The V call is TRBV28, the J call TRBJ1-5; D is unclear. The CDR3 sequence is 15 residues long. The germline V and J ends were trimmed by 5 bases and 5 bases, with 16 bases remaining between them. Germline V gives CDR1 MDHEN, CDR2 SYDVKM. CDR3 region: CASSKKPSSHQPQHF. The CDR3 nucleotides read TGTGCCAGCAGTAAGAAGCCCAGCTCCCATCAGCCCCAGCATTTT.

This chain connects TRBV29-1 to TRBJ2-3; unclear D gene. This CDR3 is 14 amino acids long. Trimming took off 7 bases at V and 0 bases at J, with 14 bases between the two ends. CDR1 and CDR2 from the germline V gene are SQVTM and ANQGSEA. This CDR3 reads CSAIRTASTDTQYF. CDR3 in DNA: TGCAGCGCGATTAGGACGGCTAGCACAGATACGCAGTATTTT.

The chain recombines TRBV5-6 with TRBJ2-6, with D unclear. V shed 1 base and J shed 0 bases, with 8 bases lying between them. CDR1 SGHDT and CDR2 YYEEEE come from the germline V gene. The CDR3 spans 16 residues. This CDR3 is CASSLFQVSGANVLTF. As DNA, the CDR3 is TGTGCCAGCAGCTTGTTTCAGGTCTCTGGGGCCAACGTCCTGACTTTC.

This sequence joins TRBV19 and TRBJ2-4; 7 nucleotides line up with TRBD2. The CDR3 consists of 16 residues. CDR1 LNHDA and CDR2 SQIVND come from the germline V gene (reference sequence). V trimming: 7 bases; J trimming: 4 bases; junction bases outside the gene matches: 13. CDR3 sequence: CASTTRGGRWKNIQYF. CDR3 nucleotides: TGTGCCAGTACTACCCGGGGAGGGAGGTGGAAAAACATTCAGTACTTC.

DNA for the CDR3: TGTGCCAGCAGCTTTAGTAGCAAGAATAATCAGCCCCAGCATTTT. Translated: CASSFSSKNNQPQHF. The chain links TRBV7-8 to TRBJ1-5; D not resolved. V was trimmed by 3 bases and J by 4 bases, leaving 13 bases between them. The CDR3 runs to 15 residues. CDR1 SGHVS and CDR2 FQNEAQ come from the germline V gene.

This clone was seen a single time. This chain uses TRBV2 with TRBJ2-6; D remains ambiguous. The germline V gene has CDR1 SNHLY and CDR2 FYNNEI. The CDR3 runs 15 residues. The germline V and J ends were trimmed by 9 bases and 1 base, with 13 bases remaining between them. The CDR3 is CASTLLPSGANVLTF. The CDR3 bases are TGTGCCAGTACCCTTTTACCTTCTGGGGCCAACGTCCTGACTTTC.

This clone was picked up a small number of times. Distinct nucleotide sequences in the sample also encode this CDR3. This chain joins TRBV27 and TRBJ2-3; tentative D call: TRBD2 (5 bases). V was trimmed by 6 bases and J by 1 base, leaving 14 bases between them. The CDR3 consists of 15 residues. The germline CDR1 and CDR2 sequences are MNHEY and SMNVEV (reference sequence). The CDR3 sequence: CASSFLVGGTDTQYF. CDR3 DNA: TGTGCCAGCAGCTTCTTAGTCGGGGGCACAGATACGCAGTATTTT.

The CDR3 DNA is TGTGCCAGCAGCCAGGAGGGACTAGCGGGGTTCTCTGGGGCCAACGTCCTGACTTTC. This gives the protein CASSQEGLAGFSGANVLTF. The gene calls are TRBV11-2 and TRBJ2-6; TRBD2 aligns across 13 bases. This CDR3 contains 19 residues. Germline CDR1 reads SGHAT; CDR2 reads FQNNGV. V lost 5 bases to trimming and J lost 0 bases; unmatched junction nucleotides: 7.

The chain recombines TRBV28 with TRBJ1-5, with D unclear. Trimming shortened V by 6 bases and J by 4 bases, and 10 bases separated the two germline ends. The CDR3 sequence is 13 residues long. The germline V gene encodes CDR1 MDHEN and CDR2 SYDVKM. The CDR3 bases are TGTGCCAGCAGCTTTGACCTTAATCAGCCCCAGCATTTT. Amino acid sequence: CASSFDLNQPQHF. Full variable domain (missing parts from reference TRBV28 and TRBJ1-5): DVKVTQSSRYLVKRTGEKVFLECVQDMDHENMFWYRQDPGLGLRLIYFSYDVKMKEKGDIPEGYSVSREKKERFSLILESASTNQTSMYLCASSFDLNQPQHFGDGTRLSIL.

The chain links TRBV27 to TRBJ1-1; D unresolved. CDR1 is MNHEY and CDR2 is SMNVEV in the germline V gene (reference sequence). This CDR3 contains 15 residues. Trimming shortened V by 5 bases and J by 3 bases, and 16 bases separated the two germline ends. For the CDR3, the DNA is TGTGCCAGCAGTATACTACGAAATGGGGACACTGAAGCTTTCTTT. It specifies CASSILRNGDTEAFF.

The chain couples TRBV7-9 to TRBJ2-2; 7 bases align to TRBD2. V lost 2 bases to trimming and J lost 5 bases; unmatched junction nucleotides: 11. The CDR3 runs to 17 residues. Looked up from germline, CDR1 is SEHNR and CDR2 is FQNEAQ (reference sequence). The CDR3 loop is CASSLLHLGEGTGELFF. DNA for the CDR3: TGTGCCAGCAGCTTACTCCACTTAGGGGAGGGGACCGGGGAGCTGTTTTTT. Full variable domain (outside the CDR3, taken from reference TRBV7-9 and TRBJ2-2): DTGVSQNPRHKITKRGQNVTFRCDPISEHNRLYWYRQTLGQGPEFLTYFQNEAQLEKSRLLSDRFSAERPKGSFSTLEIQRTEQGDSAMYLCASSLLHLGEGTGELFFGEGSRLTVL.

J is TRBJ1-1 and V is TRBV7-8; D gene unclear. V shed 4 bases and J shed 0 bases, with 12 bases lying between them. The germline V gene encodes CDR1 SGHVS and CDR2 FQNEAQ. The CDR3 is 15 residues long. The CDR3: CASSSRINLNTEAFF. For the CDR3, the DNA is TGTGCCAGCAGCTCGAGGATTAATCTGAACACTGAAGCTTTCTTT.

This sequence joins TRBV4-1 and TRBJ1-1, with 7 bases lining up with TRBD1. The CDR3 runs to 15 residues. Trimming at V came to 3 bases and at J to 2 bases, leaving 6 bases not matched to a gene. CDR1 and CDR2 from the germline V gene are MGHRA and YSYEKL. CDR3 coding DNA: TGCGCCAGCAGCCAGGCCGGGACAGCCAACACTGAAGCTTTCTTT. It translates to CASSQAGTANTEAFF.